A single sample gave rise to the 12 T cell receptor beta chains below, sequenced in a study of blood T cell repertoires in COVID-19. The data were produced by immunoSEQ multiplex PCR, yet TCRdb's version contains in-frame clones alone and is incomplete. This repertoire shows 220,000 or so clones, around 82% found once; its top ten account for less than 2.5%. The sample taken for sequencing was peripheral blood. The origin of the receptors is an older woman with acute or convalescent COVID-19.

This clone was found a few times. V and J are TRBV3-1 (or the pseudogene TRBV3-2) and TRBJ1-1; no definite D call. Trimming took 0 bases from V and 4 from J, leaving 9 bases between them. The CDR3 has 14 residues. Germline CDR1 is LGHDT and CDR2 is YNNKEL (reference sequence). CDR3 bases: TGTGCCAGCAGCCAAGATATGAGAATCACTGAAGCTTTCTTT. Translating gives CASSQDMRITEAFF.

The CDR3 loop reads CASSIVRGTGELFF. For the CDR3, the DNA is TGTGCCAGTAGTATAGTGAGAGGGACCGGGGAGCTGTTTTTT. The rearrangement joins TRBV19 to TRBJ2-2, with a possible D match to TRBD2 (5 bases). Germline lookup yields CDR1 LNHDA and CDR2 SQIVND (reference sequence). The V gene lost 1 base and the J gene lost 5 bases, with 8 bases spanning the gap. The length of the CDR3 is 14 residues.

The chain carries TRBV15 and TRBJ1-5, with 8 nucleotides matching TRBD1. The CDR3 is made up of 17 amino acids. V gave up 0 bases and J gave up 4 bases; unmatched junction bases: 8. In germline, CDR1 is LNHNV, CDR2 YYDKDF (reference sequence). Written as DNA, the CDR3 is TGTGCCACCAGCAGAGAGACCGGGACAGGAGGAAATCAGCCCCAGCATTTT. Encoded protein: CATSRETGTGGNQPQHF.

The V and J genes are TRBV5-8 and TRBJ1-4, with D perhaps TRBD1 (5 bases). Germline loops: CDR1 SGHTS, CDR2 YDEGEE. The CDR3 sequence is 15 residues long. Deletions cut 0 bases from V and 8 bases from J, with 14 bases between. The CDR3 reads CASSLDRIPGEKLFF. The CDR3 DNA reads as TGTGCCAGCAGCTTGGACAGGATCCCTGGGGAAAAACTGTTTTTT.

The CDR3 nucleotides read TGCGCCAGCAGCTATGGGGACTTCACAGATACGCAGTATTTT. Translated: CASSYGDFTDTQYF. The chain combines TRBV5-1 with TRBJ2-3; a possible D gene is TRBD2 (6 bases). The V end lost 3 bases, the J end lost 2 bases, and 10 bases lay between the germline ends. CDR1 and CDR2 (germline): SGHRS, YFSETQ. This CDR3 is built from 14 residues.

This rearrangement joins TRBV7-2 to TRBJ2-3; D not certain. V lost 4 bases and J lost 3, with 8 bases in between. The CDR3 consists of 13 residues. Germline V gene lookup returns CDR1 SGHTA and CDR2 FQGNSA. The CDR3 loop reads CASSYTHTDTQYF. The CDR3 DNA follows: TGTGCCAGCAGCTATACACATACAGATACGCAGTATTTT.

The CDR3 sequence is CASSYGGSGVALETQYF. In nucleotides, the CDR3 is TGCGCCAGCAGCTACGGGGGTAGCGGGGTCGCTTTGGAGACCCAGTACTTC. The J gene is TRBJ2-5, the V gene TRBV4-1, with 8 bases aligning to TRBD2. Unmatched junction bases numbered 16, after V lost 5 bases and J lost 5 bases. The CDR3 covers 17 residues. CDR1 MGHRA and CDR2 YSYEKL come from the germline V gene.

The chain has TRBV10-2 and TRBJ1-2; 9 positions match TRBD1. The V segment lost 6 bases and the J segment 6 bases; nucleotides outside the gene matches: 5. The CDR3 consists of 13 residues. The germline V gene encodes CDR1 WSHSY and CDR2 SAAADI. This chain's CDR3 is CASRATGGDGYTF. The CDR3 nucleotides are TGCGCCAGCAGGGCTACAGGGGGCGATGGCTACACCTTC.

The rearrangement joins TRBV29-1 to TRBJ1-2, with TRBD1 matching 7 bases. CDR3 length: 13 amino acids. Per germline, CDR1 SQVTM and CDR2 ANQGSEA. V was clipped by 4 bases and J by 1 base; unmatched bases: 3. The CDR3 loop is CSVAGTDNYGYTF. The CDR3 DNA follows: TGCAGCGTTGCTGGGACAGATAACTATGGCTACACCTTC.

The rearrangement joins TRBV19 to TRBJ1-6; possibly TRBD1 for D (5 bases). The CDR3 spans 14 residues. Trimming shortened V by 5 bases and J by 6 bases, and 11 bases separated the two germline ends. Germline V gene sequence: CDR1 LNHDA, CDR2 SQIVND (reference sequence). CDR3 residues: CASSERGGNSPLHF. CDR3 nucleotides: TGTGCCAGTAGTGAACGCGGGGGTAATTCACCCCTCCACTTT. Supplemented by reference TRBV19 and TRBJ1-6, the full variable domain reads DGGITQSPKYLFRKEGQNVTLSCEQNLNHDAMYWYRQDPGQGLRLIYYSQIVNDFQKGDIAEGYSVSREKKESFPLTVTSAQKNPTAFYLCASSERGGNSPLHFGNGTRLTVT.

The chain uses TRBV7-2 and TRBJ1-4; TRBD1 agrees at 9 bases. J was trimmed by 7 bases and V by 8 bases; bases with no gene match: 8. The CDR3 contains 14 residues. Germline lookup yields CDR1 SGHTA and CDR2 FQGNSA. DNA for the CDR3: TGTGCCAGCGGTAGACAGGGGGTGGGTGAAAAACTGTTTTTT. It translates to CASGRQGVGEKLFF.

The chain has TRBV5-6 and TRBJ2-1; 11 nucleotides agree with TRBD2. CDR1 and CDR2 from the germline V gene are SGHDT and YYEEEE. The CDR3 extends over 18 amino acids. J gave up 1 base and V 4 bases, and 10 bases lay outside the gene matches. The CDR3 region is CASSPGLAVVPSYNEQFF. CDR3 nucleotides: TGTGCCAGCAGCCCGGGACTAGCGGTGGTTCCGTCCTACAATGAGCAGTTCTTC.